This T cell receptor beta chain was obtained from a study of Graves' ophthalmopathy and Graves' hyperthyroidism. Stable hyperthyroidism referred to disease that showed no ophthalmopathy within 18 months of follow-up. Clinical symptoms and serum thyroxine were used for diagnosis; TRAb, thyroid ultrasound and orbital computed tomography were also relied on. PBMCs originated in around 11 ml of fresh peripheral blood. The V end lost 6 bases, the J end lost 3 bases, and 18 bases lay between the germline ends. The V gene's germline CDR1 is DFQATT and CDR2 SNEGSKA (reference sequence). The CDR3 runs 14 residues. Overall study results and limits: Stable hyperthyroidism and ophthalmopathy were told apart by a 13-signature model, which achieved 87.88% sensitivity and 81.08% specificity.

Investigators amplified TCR beta CDR3 regions from RNA transcripts. Second-round multiplex PCR came after first-round RT-PCR with HTBI primers. One entry per CDR3 protein, called by TCRdb with MiXCR from the multiplex PCR reads. The sample yields hundreds of thousands of distinct CDR3 sequences, over 20% seen once. In its sample, this clonotype was seen many times. What it recognizes is unknown. The chain combines TRBV20-1 with TRBJ2-7, with D perhaps TRBD1 or TRBD2 (6 bases each). The clonotype comes from a young woman with stable Graves' hyperthyroidism. Some clones in this sample may be carry-over from other donors' samples. Sequences were obtained from peripheral blood. The CDR3 DNA reads as TGCAGTGCCAAGGGGGGACTCGAACTCTACGAGCAGTACTTC. This sequence encodes CSAKGGLELYEQYF.